Only a few counts were recorded for the clone carrying this T cell receptor (beta chain). Each CDR3 protein gets one entry after TCRdb re-called the reads with MiXCR. The sample yields fewer than 200,000 distinct CDR3 sequences, about 21% seen once. The data are from a study of T cell repertoires in cytomegalovirus infection. Study-level background: CMV infection plus the matching HLA type was flagged by public TCR beta signatures.

V lost 5 bases, J lost 2 bases, and 12 bases lay in between. CDR3 length: 14 amino acids. CDR1 and CDR2 from the germline V gene are MNHEY and SVGAGI. The chain joins TRBV6-5 to TRBJ1-1; no clear D gene. The source is a human donor in good health (CMV status not recorded). Some clones in this sample may be carry-over from other donors' samples. The sequencing input was PBMCs. The CDR3: CASSLTFSNTEAFF. CDR3 sequence (DNA): TGTGCCAGCAGTCTAACATTCAGCAACACTGAAGCTTTCTTT.